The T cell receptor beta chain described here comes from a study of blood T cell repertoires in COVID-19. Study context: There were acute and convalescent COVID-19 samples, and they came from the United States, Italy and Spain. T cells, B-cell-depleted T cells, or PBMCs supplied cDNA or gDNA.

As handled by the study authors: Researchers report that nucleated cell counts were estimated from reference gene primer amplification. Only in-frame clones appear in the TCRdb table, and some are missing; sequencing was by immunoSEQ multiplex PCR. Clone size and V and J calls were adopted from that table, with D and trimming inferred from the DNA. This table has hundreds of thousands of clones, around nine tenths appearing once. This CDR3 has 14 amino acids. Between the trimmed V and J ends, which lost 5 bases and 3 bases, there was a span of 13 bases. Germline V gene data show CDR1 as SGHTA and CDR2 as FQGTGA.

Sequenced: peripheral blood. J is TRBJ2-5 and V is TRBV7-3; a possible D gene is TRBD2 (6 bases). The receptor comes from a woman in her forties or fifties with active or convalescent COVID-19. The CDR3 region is CASSPGTGEETQYF. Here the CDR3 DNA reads TGTGCCAGCAGCCCCGGGACGGGAGAAGAGACCCAGTACTTC.